Listed here are 13 T cell receptor beta chains from one sample, sequenced in a study of blood T cell repertoires in COVID-19. Sequenced by immunoSEQ multiplex PCR; TCRdb stores in-frame clones only, minus some. This table holds about 74,000 clones, 70% to 80% found once. What was sequenced was peripheral blood. These receptors were collected from a man in his 70s with acute or convalescent COVID-19.

The chain carries TRBV7-6 and TRBJ2-7, with 10 bases identical to TRBD1. The CDR3 has 17 amino acids. CDR1 and CDR2 from the germline V gene are SGHVS and FNYEAQ. With V trimmed by 6 bases and J by 2 bases, 13 bases remained unmatched. CDR3 DNA: TGTGCCAGCAGTTTACTTTCTCCCGGGACAGGGGCCTACGAGCAGTACTTC. This encodes CASSLLSPGTGAYEQYF.

There are many counts of this clone. This sequence joins TRBV4-3 and TRBJ2-1; 7 bases map to TRBD2. The CDR3 consists of 15 residues. Trimming cost V 0 bases and J 8 bases; bases outside gene matches: 7. Germline CDR1 is LGHNA and CDR2 is YSLEER. The CDR3 is CASSQENGRLHEQFF. Written as DNA, the CDR3 is TGCGCCAGCAGCCAAGAGAACGGGAGGTTGCATGAGCAGTTCTTC.

This rearrangement joins TRBV29-1 to TRBJ2-1; possible D gene TRBD1, 6 bases. V dropped 0 bases and J dropped 8 bases, with 8 bases sitting between them. Germline values: CDR1 SQVTM, CDR2 ANQGSEA. The CDR3 consists of 12 residues. In DNA form, the CDR3 reads TGCAGCGTTGAAGATCCAGGGGATGAGCAGTTCTTC. The encoded protein is CSVEDPGDEQFF.

The rearrangement uses TRBV28 and TRBJ1-6, with a possible D match to TRBD1 (6 bases). Per the germline V gene, CDR1 is MDHEN and CDR2 is SYDVKM. The CDR3 consists of 16 residues. Between the trimmed V and J ends, which lost 8 bases and 0 bases, there was a span of 14 bases. CDR3 amino acids: CASLPQGSSYNSPLHF. The CDR3, as DNA: TGTGCCAGCCTACCGCAGGGGAGCTCCTATAATTCACCCCTCCACTTT. The variable domain in full, completed from reference TRBV28 and TRBJ1-6, reads DVKVTQSSRYLVKRTGEKVFLECVQDMDHENMFWYRQDPGLGLRLIYFSYDVKMKEKGDIPEGYSVSREKKERFSLILESASTNQTSMYLCASLPQGSSYNSPLHFGNGTRLTVT.

The genes are TRBV30 and TRBJ2-7, with 7 bases matching TRBD2. From germline, CDR1 is GTSNPN and CDR2 SVGIG (reference sequence). The CDR3 spans 16 residues. The V segment lost 1 base and the J segment 5 bases; nucleotides outside the gene matches: 14. Here the CDR3 DNA reads TGTGCCTGGAGTGCACTGGGGGGACTACTTATCCACGAGCAGTACTTC. Its protein product is CAWSALGGLLIHEQYF.

The chain carries TRBV27 and TRBJ2-7; maybe TRBD1 (6 bases). The V end was cut by 4 bases, the J end by 5 bases, with 9 bases between. Germline CDR1 reads MNHEY; CDR2 reads SMNVEV (reference sequence). The CDR3 spans 12 residues. The CDR3 here is CASSSQGNEQYF. Here the CDR3 DNA reads TGTGCCAGCAGTTCCCAGGGGAACGAGCAGTACTTC.

There are a few counts of this clone. The rearrangement links TRBV5-4 to TRBJ2-1; possibly TRBD2 for D (5 bases). CDR1 SGHNT and CDR2 YYREEE come from the germline V gene (reference sequence). V was trimmed by 6 bases and J by 4 bases, leaving 11 bases between them. This CDR3 has 13 amino acids. DNA of the CDR3: TGTGCCAGCACCTCAGCGGCTTACAATGAGCAGTTCTTC. Translating it yields CASTSAAYNEQFF.

This clone has a handful of counts. The chain recombines TRBV6-6 with TRBJ2-6, with D possibly being TRBD1 (6 bases). The CDR3 has 17 residues. From germline, CDR1 is MNHNY and CDR2 SVGAGI (reference sequence). Trimming took off 5 bases at V and 0 bases at J, with 14 bases between the two ends. CDR3 loop: CASSRTVLISGANVLTF. In nucleotides, the CDR3 is TGTGCCAGCAGTCGGACAGTCCTTATCTCTGGGGCCAACGTCCTGACTTTC.

V usage is TRBV6-5 and J usage is TRBJ1-1, with TRBD1 matching over 8 bases. CDR1 is MNHEY, CDR2 SVGAGI, per germline. The CDR3 consists of 16 residues. The V gene end was trimmed by 2 bases and the J gene end by 1 base; junction bases not matched to a gene: 6. For the CDR3, the DNA is TGTGCCAGCAGTTACGGACTGACAGGGGCGAACACTGAAGCTTTCTTT. This gives the protein CASSYGLTGANTEAFF.

The chain has TRBV24-1 and TRBJ1-5, with TRBD1 identical over 9 bases. CDR1 and CDR2 from the germline V gene are KGHDR and SFDVKD. The CDR3 runs to 15 residues. V lost 4 bases and J lost 9; bases outside the gene matches: 9. CDR3 residues: CATSDPRQGVGPQHF. In DNA, the CDR3 is TGTGCCACCAGTGACCCTAGACAGGGGGTGGGGCCCCAGCATTTT.

This clone showed up just a few times. V is TRBV14 and J is TRBJ2-3, with 11 bases aligning to TRBD2. The CDR3 loop spans 18 amino acids. Looked up from germline, CDR1 is SGHDN and CDR2 is FVKESK. V gave up 4 bases and J gave up 4 bases; unmatched junction bases: 13. Here the CDR3 DNA reads TGTGCCAGCAGCCCTCTTGGGCTTAGCGGGAGGGCCCCAGATACGCAGTATTTT. This gives the protein CASSPLGLSGRAPDTQYF. The whole variable domain, remainder taken from reference TRBV14 and TRBJ2-3, is EAGVTQFPSHSVIEKGQTVTLRCDPISGHDNLYWYRRVMGKEIKFLLHFVKESKQDESGMPNNRFLAERTGGTYSTLKVQPAELEDSGVYFCASSPLGLSGRAPDTQYFGPGTRLTVL.

The V call is TRBV19, the J call TRBJ1-1; 11 nucleotides match TRBD1. With 5 bases clipped from V and 4 bases from J, the junction kept 9 bases outside the gene matches. There are 16 residues in the CDR3. Germline CDR1 reads LNHDA; CDR2 reads SQIVND (reference sequence). The CDR3 spells CASSSSRDRGITEAFF. In DNA, the CDR3 is TGTGCCAGTAGTTCAAGCCGGGACAGGGGGATCACTGAAGCTTTCTTT. The whole variable domain, remainder taken from reference TRBV19 and TRBJ1-1, is DGGITQSPKYLFRKEGQNVTLSCEQNLNHDAMYWYRQDPGQGLRLIYYSQIVNDFQKGDIAEGYSVSREKKESFPLTVTSAQKNPTAFYLCASSSSRDRGITEAFFGQGTRLTVV.

The chain uses TRBV4-2 and TRBJ1-3; 7 positions agree with TRBD1. This CDR3 has 17 residues. Germline CDR1 LGHNA, CDR2 YNFKEQ. V lost 1 base, J lost 0 bases, and 6 bases stayed unmatched. The CDR3 loop reads CASSQVVTGSSGNTIYF. In DNA form, the CDR3 reads TGTGCCAGCAGCCAAGTCGTGACAGGGTCCTCTGGAAACACCATATATTTT.